This TCR beta chain was identified during a study of metastatic and nonmetastatic thyroid tumors. Study context: Repertoires from blood and tumor or nodule tissue of malignant and benign thyroid patients were compared. The study's findings and limits: According to reports, the diversity of TCR beta was significantly higher in malignant thyroid tumors than in benign nodules, and this held in both blood and tumor samples.

How the authors handled the data: The distant-metastasis classifier for papillary thyroid cancer was built from CDR3 differences across clinicopathological groups. TCRdb recomputed clones from the PCR reads via MiXCR. In this record, the V and J calls reflect TCRdb's handling and not the investigators' own analysis. The sample has tens of thousands of clones, 19% seen once. This clone showed up many times. Antigen unknown. The entire patient cohort was treatment-naive prior to thyroid surgery. The length of the CDR3 is 13 residues. Germline V gene data show CDR1 as SGHNT and CDR2 as YYREEE (reference sequence). V lost 2 bases and J 4 bases, leaving 6 bases between the germline ends.

The chain joins TRBV5-4 to TRBJ2-2; no reliable D call. This sequence originates from a female donor with papillary thyroid cancer or a benign thyroid nodule (not recorded which). Some clones in this sample may be carry-over from other donors' samples. Sequenced sample: blood. The CDR3 DNA reads TGTGCCAGCAGCTTCGGTAGCACCGGGGAGCTGTTTTTT. It is translated as CASSFGSTGELFF.